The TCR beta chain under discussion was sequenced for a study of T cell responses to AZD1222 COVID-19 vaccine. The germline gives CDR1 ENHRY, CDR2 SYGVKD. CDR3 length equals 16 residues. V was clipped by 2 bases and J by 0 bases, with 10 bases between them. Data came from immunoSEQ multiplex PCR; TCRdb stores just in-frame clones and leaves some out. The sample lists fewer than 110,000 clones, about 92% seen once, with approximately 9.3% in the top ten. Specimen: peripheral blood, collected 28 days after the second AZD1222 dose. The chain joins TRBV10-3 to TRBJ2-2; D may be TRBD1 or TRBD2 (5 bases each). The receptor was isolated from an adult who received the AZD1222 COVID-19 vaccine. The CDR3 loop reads CAISERGPANTGELFF. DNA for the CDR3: TGTGCCATCAGTGAGAGGGGACCTGCGAACACCGGGGAGCTGTTTTTT.